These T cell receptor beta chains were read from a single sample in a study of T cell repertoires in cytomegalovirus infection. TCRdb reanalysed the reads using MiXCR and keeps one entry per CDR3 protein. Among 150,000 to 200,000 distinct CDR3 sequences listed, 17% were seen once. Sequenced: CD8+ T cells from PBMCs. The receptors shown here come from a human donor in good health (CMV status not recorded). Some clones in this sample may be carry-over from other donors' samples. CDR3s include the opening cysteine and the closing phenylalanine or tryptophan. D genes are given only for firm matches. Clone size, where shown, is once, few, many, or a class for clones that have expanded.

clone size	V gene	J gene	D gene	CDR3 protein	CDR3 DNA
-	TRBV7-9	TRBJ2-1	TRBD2	CASSAGTSGGSLYNEQFF	TGTGCCAGCAGCGCAGGGACTAGCGGGGGATCTTTGTACAATGAGCAGTTCTTC
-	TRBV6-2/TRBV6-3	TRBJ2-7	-	CASSYSSPGGTYEQYF	TGTGCCAGCAGTTACTCATCCCCTGGCGGGACGTACGAGCAGTACTTC
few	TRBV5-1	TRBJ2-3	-	CASSLTDRSTDTQYF	TGCGCCAGCAGCTTGACAGACAGAAGCACAGATACGCAGTATTTT
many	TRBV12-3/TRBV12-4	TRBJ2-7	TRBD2	CASSLELAGSYEQYF	TGTGCCAGCAGTTTAGAACTAGCGGGGTCCTACGAGCAGTACTTC
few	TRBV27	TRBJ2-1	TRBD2	CASSPFSGSAYNEQFF	TGTGCCAGCAGTCCTTTTAGCGGGAGCGCCTACAATGAGCAGTTCTTC
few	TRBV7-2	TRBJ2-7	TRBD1	CASSQGTALTYEQYF	TGTGCCAGCAGCCAAGGGACAGCGCTTACCTACGAGCAGTACTTC
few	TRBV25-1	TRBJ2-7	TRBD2	CASSMGRGAYEQYF	TGTGCCAGCAGTATGGGGCGGGGGGCCTACGAGCAGTACTTC
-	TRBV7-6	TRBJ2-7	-	CASSLGPGDTQIAYEQYF	TGTGCCAGCAGCCTAGGTCCCGGTGACACACAAATAGCCTACGAGCAGTACTTC
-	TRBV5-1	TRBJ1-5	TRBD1	CASSPDRGGNQPQHF	TGCGCCAGCAGCCCCGACAGGGGTGGAAATCAGCCCCAGCATTTT
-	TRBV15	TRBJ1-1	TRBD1	CATSPGGRALNTEAFF	TGTGCCACCAGTCCAGGGGGGCGCGCCTTGAACACTGAAGCTTTCTTT
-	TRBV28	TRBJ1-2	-	CASSLNTFNGYTF	TGTGCCAGCAGTTTGAATACCTTCAATGGCTACACCTTC
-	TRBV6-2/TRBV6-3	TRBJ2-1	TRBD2	CASSTSGGYEQFF	TGTGCCAGCTCGACTAGCGGGGGGTATGAGCAGTTCTTC
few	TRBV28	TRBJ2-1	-	CASSLWDRPYNEQFF	TGTGCCAGCAGTTTATGGGACAGACCCTACAATGAGCAGTTCTTC
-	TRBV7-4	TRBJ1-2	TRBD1	CASSPPGQPYGYTF	TGTGCCAGCAGCCCTCCGGGACAGCCCTATGGCTACACCTTC
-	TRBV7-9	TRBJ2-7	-	CASSLAGAIDEQYF	TGTGCCAGCAGCTTAGCAGGGGCCATAGACGAGCAGTACTTC
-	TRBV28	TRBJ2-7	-	CATNPQGHLEQYF	TGTGCCACCAACCCTCAAGGACATCTCGAGCAGTACTTC
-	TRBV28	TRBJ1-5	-	CASSFGGAQPQHF	TGTGCCAGCAGTTTTGGAGGGGCCCAGCCCCAGCATTTT
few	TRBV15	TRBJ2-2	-	CATSPLSGYTGELFF	TGTGCCACCAGCCCCTTATCAGGGTACACCGGGGAGCTGTTTTTT
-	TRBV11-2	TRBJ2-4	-	CASSLTPGRAKNIQYF	TGTGCCAGCAGCTTAACTCCCGGGCGGGCCAAAAACATTCAGTACTTC
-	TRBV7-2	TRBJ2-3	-	CASSSGNTQYF	TGTGCCAGCAGCTCGGGGAATACGCAGTATTTT
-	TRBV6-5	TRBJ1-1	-	CASSYSFSGGTEAFF	TGTGCCAGCAGTTACTCCTTTTCTGGGGGCACTGAAGCTTTCTTT
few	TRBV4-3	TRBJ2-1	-	CASSQDRQLATYNEQFF	TGCGCCAGCAGCCAAGATCGGCAGTTAGCTACCTACAATGAGCAGTTCTTC
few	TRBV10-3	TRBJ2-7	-	CAISEEGTYEQYF	TGTGCCATCAGTGAAGAGGGAACCTACGAGCAGTACTTC
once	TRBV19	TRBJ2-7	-	CASSIGTDYSYEQYF	TGTGCCAGTAGTATCGGGACGGATTATTCCTACGAGCAGTACTTC
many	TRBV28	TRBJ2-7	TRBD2	CATSGLAGYEQYF	TGTGCCACCTCAGGACTAGCGGGATACGAGCAGTACTTC
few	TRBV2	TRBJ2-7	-	CASSEFEGYEQYF	TGTGCCAGCAGTGAATTCGAGGGGTACGAGCAGTACTTC
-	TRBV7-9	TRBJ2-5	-	CASSWGVDGPRETQYF	TGTGCCAGCAGCTGGGGAGTGGACGGGCCCAGAGAGACCCAGTACTTC
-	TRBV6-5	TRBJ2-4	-	CASESGNSQYF	TGTGCCAGCGAGAGCGGAAACAGTCAGTACTTC
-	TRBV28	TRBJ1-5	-	CASSPDRYSNQPQHF	TGTGCCAGCAGTCCGGACAGATATAGCAATCAGCCCCAGCATTTT
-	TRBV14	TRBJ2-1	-	CASSQGKLGEQFF	TGTGCCAGCAGCCAAGGTAAACTCGGGGAGCAGTTCTTC
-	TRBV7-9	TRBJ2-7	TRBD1	CASSSIRDRGLTGEQYF	TGTGCCAGCAGCTCGATCCGGGACAGGGGGTTAACGGGCGAGCAGTACTTC
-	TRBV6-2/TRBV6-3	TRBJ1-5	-	CASSVDRSNQPQHF	TGTGCCAGCAGTGTCGACAGGAGTAATCAGCCCCAGCATTTT
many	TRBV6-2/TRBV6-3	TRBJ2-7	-	CASSYSLVQGGYEQYF	TGTGCCAGCAGTTACTCGTTGGTCCAGGGTGGTTACGAGCAGTACTTC
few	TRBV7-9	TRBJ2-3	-	CASSLPLSYSDTQYF	TGTGCCAGCAGCTTACCCCTTAGCTACTCAGATACGCAGTATTTT
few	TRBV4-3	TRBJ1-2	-	CASSNGQLYGYTF	TGCGCCAGCAGCAACGGACAACTCTATGGCTACACCTTC
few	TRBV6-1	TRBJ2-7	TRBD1	CASSALTGLSYEQYF	TGTGCCAGCAGTGCTCTGACAGGGCTATCCTACGAGCAGTACTTC
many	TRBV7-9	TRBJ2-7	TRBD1	CASSLGQGDQYF	TGTGCCAGCAGCTTAGGACAGGGGGATCAGTACTTC
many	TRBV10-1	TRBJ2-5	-	CASSELKNQETQYF	TGCGCCAGCAGTGAGTTGAAGAACCAAGAGACCCAGTACTTC
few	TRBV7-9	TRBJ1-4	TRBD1	CASSLSGGEKLFF	TGTGCCAGCAGCTTATCAGGGGGTGAAAAACTGTTTTTT
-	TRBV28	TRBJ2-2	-	CASSYGGVNTGELFF	TGTGCCAGCAGTTATGGCGGGGTGAACACCGGGGAGCTGTTTTTT
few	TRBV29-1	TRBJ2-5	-	CSVTRRGETQYF	TGCAGCGTAACGAGGAGAGGAGAGACCCAGTACTTC
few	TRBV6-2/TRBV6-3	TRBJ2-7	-	CAHAQVTYEQYF	TGTGCCCATGCACAGGTTACCTACGAGCAGTACTTC
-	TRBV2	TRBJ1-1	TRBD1	CASSSPGQGRFTEAFF	TGTGCCAGCAGCTCTCCGGGACAGGGGCGGTTCACTGAAGCTTTCTTT
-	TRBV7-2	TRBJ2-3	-	CASSLAGPLATSTDTQYF	TGTGCCAGCAGCTTAGCGGGCCCGCTAGCGACTAGCACAGATACGCAGTATTTT
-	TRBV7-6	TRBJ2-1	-	CASSPAGQHNEQFF	TGTGCCAGCAGCCCCGCCGGACAACACAATGAGCAGTTCTTC
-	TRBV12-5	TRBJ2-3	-	CASGFLSSVRGTDTQYF	TGTGCTAGTGGTTTCCTGTCCAGCGTAAGAGGCACAGATACGCAGTATTTT
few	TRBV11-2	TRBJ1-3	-	CASSLAVGRSGNTIYF	TGTGCCAGCAGCTTAGCCGTGGGCCGCTCTGGAAACACCATATATTTT
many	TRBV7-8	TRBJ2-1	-	CASSLSTNEQFF	TGTGCCAGCAGCTTGTCTACCAATGAGCAGTTCTTC
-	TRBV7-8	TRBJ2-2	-	CASSLGANTGELFF	TGTGCCAGCAGCTTGGGAGCGAACACCGGGGAGCTGTTTTTT
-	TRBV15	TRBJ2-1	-	CATSRDSRDKQFF	TGTGCCACCAGCAGAGATTCAAGGGACAAGCAGTTCTTC
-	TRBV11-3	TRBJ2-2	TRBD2	CASSRRGGANTGELFF	TGTGCCAGCAGCCGACGCGGGGGGGCGAACACCGGGGAGCTGTTTTTT
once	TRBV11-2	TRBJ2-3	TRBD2	CASSLEGTSGSYITDTQYF	TGTGCCAGCAGCTTAGAGGGGACTAGCGGAAGCTATATCACAGATACGCAGTATTTT
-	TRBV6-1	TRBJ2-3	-	CASRPRRDISTDTQYF	TGTGCCAGCAGGCCCCGAAGGGATATTAGCACAGATACGCAGTATTTT